The 15 T cell receptor beta chains below all came from one sample that was sequenced in a study of blood T cell repertoires in COVID-19. Method: immunoSEQ multiplex PCR; TCRdb's copy keeps in-frame clones and lacks some. Of approximately 200,000 clones in the sample, roughly 86% were seen once. The specimen sequenced was PBMCs or T cells enriched from blood (not recorded which). The receptor source for this set is a man aged 18 to 30 with acute COVID-19.

The rearrangement joins TRBV18 to TRBJ1-3; tentative D call: TRBD1 (6 bases). The CDR3 runs 18 residues. Germline V gene sequence: CDR1 KGHSH, CDR2 LQKENI. V shed 3 bases and J shed 3 bases, with 21 bases lying between them. Written as DNA, the CDR3 is TGTGCCAGCTCACCCTACTCTTCTGCAGGGGCGGTTGGAAACACCATATATTTT. Translating gives CASSPYSSAGAVGNTIYF.

The CDR3 spells CASRDSSYNEQFF. DNA for the CDR3: TGCGCCAGCCGGGATAGCTCCTACAATGAGCAGTTCTTC. The chain couples TRBV5-1 to TRBJ2-1, with D possibly matching TRBD2 (5 bases). CDR1 SGHRS and CDR2 YFSETQ come from the germline V gene. The ends were cut back, 7 bases at V and 0 bases at J, with 8 bases in the middle. The CDR3 consists of 13 residues.

This chain uses TRBV29-1 with TRBJ1-5; D remains ambiguous. V shed 5 bases and J shed 0 bases, with 17 bases lying between them. CDR3 length: 16 amino acids. Germline V lookup: CDR1 SQVTM, CDR2 ANQGSEA. The CDR3 DNA reads TGCAGCGTTCGACCGGACTTTCACGATAGCAATCAGCCCCAGCATTTT. Translating gives CSVRPDFHDSNQPQHF.

This chain connects TRBV25-1 to TRBJ2-7, with 7 bases aligning to TRBD1. The CDR3 is 14 residues long. V lost 7 bases to trimming and J lost 0 bases; unmatched junction nucleotides: 6. Per the germline V gene, CDR1 is MGHDK and CDR2 is SYGVNS. CDR3 amino acids: CASTRTGASYEQYF. The CDR3 coding sequence is TGTGCCAGCACCCGCACAGGGGCCTCCTACGAGCAGTACTTC.

This sequence joins TRBV2 and TRBJ2-5; 7 bases are shared with TRBD2. Germline assignment: CDR1 SNHLY and CDR2 FYNNEI. The ends lost 7 bases at V and 5 bases at J; junction bases unmatched: 7. The CDR3 has 13 amino acids. The CDR3 loop is CASNREEGETQYF. The CDR3 DNA follows: TGTGCCAGCAACCGGGAGGAGGGTGAGACCCAGTACTTC. Drawing the rest from reference TRBV2 and TRBJ2-5, the complete variable domain is EPEVTQTPSHQVTQMGQEVILRCVPISNHLYFYWYRQILGQKVEFLVSFYNNEISEKSEIFDDQFSVERPDGSNFTLKIRSTKLEDSAMYFCASNREEGETQYFGPGTRLLVL.

This chain links TRBV19 with TRBJ1-6, with a possible D match to TRBD1 (5 bases). Germline V gives CDR1 LNHDA, CDR2 SQIVND (reference sequence). The CDR3 has 14 amino acids. The germline V and J ends were trimmed by 7 bases and 7 bases, with 14 bases remaining between them. The CDR3 here is CASNGGVGNSPLHF. CDR3 nucleotide sequence: TGTGCCAGTAATGGAGGGGTGGGGAATTCACCCCTCCACTTT.

The rearrangement links TRBV9 to TRBJ2-7, with a tentative D call TRBD1 (5 bases). The CDR3 extends over 14 amino acids. With 0 bases removed from V and 6 bases from J, the gap between germline ends came to 13 bases. Germline-derived CDR1 and CDR2 are SGDLS and YYNGEE. CDR3 residues: CASSVGAGIGEQYF. The CDR3 DNA is TGTGCCAGCAGCGTAGGAGCAGGGATCGGCGAGCAGTACTTC.

The chain combines TRBV7-2 with TRBJ1-2, with TRBD1 identical over 7 bases. Germline CDR1 is SGHTA and CDR2 is FQGNSA. CDR3 length equals 13 residues. The ends lost 5 bases at V and 4 bases at J; junction bases unmatched: 4. The CDR3 is CASSPGQVYGYTF. CDR3 DNA sequence: TGTGCCAGCAGCCCCGGACAGGTCTATGGCTACACCTTC.

The chain carries TRBV30 and TRBJ2-7, with 8 bases fitting TRBD1. This CDR3 has 12 residues. V lost 5 bases, J lost 2 bases, and 2 bases stayed unmatched. Germline V gene data show CDR1 as GTSNPN and CDR2 as SVGIG (reference sequence). CDR3 sequence (DNA): TGTGCCTGGGCAGGGGGCGCCTACGAGCAGTACTTC. Its translation is CAWAGGAYEQYF. Full variable domain (rest looked up from reference TRBV30 and TRBJ2-7): SQTIHQWPATLVQPVGSPLSLECTVEGTSNPNLYWYRQAAGRGLQLLFYSVGIGQISSEVPQNLSASRPQDRQFILSSKKLLLSDSGFYLCAWAGGAYEQYFGPGTRLTVT.

The chain is built from TRBV5-1 and TRBJ2-4; 9 bases are a match to TRBD1. The CDR3 has 21 amino acids. V dropped 0 bases and J dropped 1; count of bases not matched to a gene: 17. Looked up from germline, CDR1 is SGHRS and CDR2 is YFSETQ. Here the CDR3 DNA reads TGCGCCAGCAGCTTGGCAAAGGAGGACAGGGGACCCAGAGGGGCCAAAAACATTCAGTACTTC. Translated: CASSLAKEDRGPRGAKNIQYF. The full variable domain, in which reference TRBV5-1 and TRBJ2-4 provide the parts outside the CDR3, is KAGVTQTPRYLIKTRGQQVTLSCSPISGHRSVSWYQQTPGQGLQFLFEYFSETQRNKGNFPGRFSGRQFSNSRSEMNVSTLELGDSALYLCASSLAKEDRGPRGAKNIQYFGAGTRLSVL.

This sequence joins TRBV4-1 and TRBJ2-2, with 7 bases fitting TRBD2. CDR3 length: 17 residues. CDR1 is MGHRA and CDR2 is YSYEKL in the germline V gene. The trim removed 2 bases at V and 1 base at J, leaving 7 bases unmatched. CDR3 loop: CASSQSPGRGNTGELFF. CDR3 DNA sequence: TGCGCCAGCAGCCAAAGTCCAGGGAGGGGGAACACCGGGGAGCTGTTTTTT.

The chain recombines TRBV21-1 with TRBJ1-1; the table's D call, TRBD1, was not checked against the DNA. TRBV21-1 is a known pseudogene. The CDR3 consists of 17 residues. Here the CDR3 reads CASSTPDSRYLNTEAFF. CDR3 coding DNA: TGTGCCAGCAGCACCCCGGACAGTAGATACTTGAACACTGAAGCTTTCTTT.

The chain links TRBV13 to TRBJ1-1; D is ambiguous. The CDR3 runs to 13 residues. V lost 0 bases and J 3 bases, leaving 5 bases between the germline ends. CDR1 is PRHDT, CDR2 FYEKMQ, per germline (reference sequence). In DNA form, the CDR3 reads TGTGCCAGCAGCTTAGGACAACACACTGAAGCTTTCTTT. Translation gives CASSLGQHTEAFF.

The rearrangement uses TRBV5-6 and TRBJ1-2; TRBD1 is a possible D gene (6 bases). Germline V gives CDR1 SGHDT, CDR2 YYEEEE. The CDR3 loop spans 14 amino acids. The V and J ends lost 0 bases and 7 bases respectively, with 13 bases between them. In DNA form, the CDR3 reads TGTGCCAGCAGCTTGGTGTCGTCAGGGGCTGGCTACACCTTC. Amino acids: CASSLVSSGAGYTF.

The chain couples TRBV28 to TRBJ2-7; D is possibly TRBD2 (6 bases). Between the trimmed V and J ends, which lost 7 bases and 5 bases, there was a span of 15 bases. This CDR3 region has 13 residues. Germline V CDR1 and CDR2: MDHEN, SYDVKM. CDR3 region: CASNGAGKHEQYF. The CDR3 DNA reads as TGTGCCAGCAATGGGGCGGGGAAGCACGAGCAGTACTTC.